This TCR beta chain was obtained from a study of T-cell memory formation after mild COVID-19 (dated by TCRdb to the early 2020s). About the study as a whole: TCR sequence clusters from the two donors were largely donor specific. The cohort was made up of two young adult volunteers, one female and one male, who were previously healthy. T-cell clones expanding and contracting after mild COVID-19 in a couple of donors were tracked by longitudinal TCRalpha and TCRbeta repertoire sequencing.

Study-wide conclusions, independent of this receptor: The study included only a couple of mild cases, and larger cohorts that include severe cases with pre-infection samples were judged to be necessary. From day 15 to 85, contracting clones showed balanced CD4/CD8 phenotypes, whereas a second wave of clones that expanded from day 15 to 37 leaned towards CD4+. The detection of some responding clones in pre-infection memory suggests that pre-existing cross-reactive memory T cells joined the SARS-CoV-2 response. SARS-CoV-2 specificity of the second-wave clones peaking on day 37 was not confirmed. Contracting CD4+ clones were located mainly in the CM and EM memory subsets, whereas CD8+ clones were found to be enriched in EMRA.

Ficoll-Paque density gradient centrifugation was the method used to isolate PBMCs. This clonotype was found a few times. What antigen it recognizes has not been identified. It has no much larger one-base neighbor in the sample; base qualities were not kept. Instrument used: Illumina NovaSeq 6000. Using 5'RACE with constant-segment primers, TCRalpha and TCRbeta cDNA libraries were constructed, with sample barcodes and unique molecular identifiers added in the process. RNA was extracted from every sample with Trizol reagent. Libraries were amplified in two PCR steps, with a second sample barcode and Illumina TruSeq adapters added in the second step. Sequencing of libraries was performed on an Illumina NovaSeq with 2 x 150 bp paired-end reads. On the authors' methods: Reads were demultiplexed and collapsed into UMI-guided consensus sequences with migec v1.2.7. Using mixcr v2.1.11, the UMI consensuses were aligned to TRA and TRB V and J templates and assembled into clonotypes. Clonotypes were classified as expanded or contracted when called significant by both edgeR and NoisET, with noise models trained on biological replicates. For edgeR calls, the thresholds were a false discovery rate-adjusted p below 0.01 and a log2 fold-change of 1. As an exploratory analysis of dynamics, max-normalized trajectories of the 1000 most abundant clonotypes were examined by PCA with hierarchical clustering. Separately sequenced CD4+ and CD8+ repertoires were used to assign a CD4 or CD8 phenotype to each responding clone. Through fastp at Q25 and MiXCR, TCRdb rebuilt clones from the public reads, retaining in-frame beta chains. Every distinct CDR3 protein forms one entry, paired with its most common genes and DNA. These V and J calls are TCRdb output, not the study's own analysis. A total of roughly 150,000 distinct CDR3 sequences appear in this sample, approximately 12% of them only once. The ten largest account for about 3.3% of the sample.

The source of this sequence is a man younger than 35 who had mild COVID-19 (a few samples of this study predate the infection). The sample titles of this study are shuffled in the database, so cell type and time point are left out; the donor was told from shared clones. Sequences were obtained from PBMCs or a T cell subset sorted from them (not recorded which).

Here the CDR3 is given as CASSWAGGSGELFF. The nucleotide sequence is given as TGTGCCAGCAGTTGGGCAGGGGGGTCGGGGGAGCTGTTTTTT. In this chain, TRBV28 is recombined with TRBJ2-2, with TRBD1 as a weak D call on 7 bases. The CDR3 measures 14 amino acids from cysteine to phenylalanine. Kept here is only the CDR3 DNA, which spans 42 bases and is read in frame from base 1. V sheds 4 bases and J sheds 8 bases, leaving 14 bases between their ends. From the germline V gene, CDR1 is MDHEN and CDR2 is SYDVKM.